Described below is a single T cell receptor beta chain sequence and its context. Its antigen is currently not known. Base qualities are not at hand, and no much larger clone is one base apart. Genomic DNA was used as template for profiling of TCR beta VDJ combinations and CDR3 sequences. An Illumina HiSeq 2000 was the platform used for TCR repertoire sequencing. The original pipeline was this. Repertoire assessment relied on Simpson's diversity index, CDR3 size and DJ length profiles, and TRBV/TRBJ rearrangement plots. The immunodominant clone was defined as the most abundant DNA sequence in deep sequencing data. CDR3 amino acid sequences were screened for sharing across subjects and compared with published repertoires and the VDJdb database. The public reads were reprocessed in TCRdb via fastp at Q25 and MiXCR, keeping in-frame beta chains. Rows are combined by CDR3 protein, so each entry shows the most common genes and DNA. In this record, the V and J calls reflect TCRdb's handling and not the investigators' own analysis. For this sample the table gives roughly 200,000 distinct CDR3 sequences, of which about 59% were detected only once. The ten largest clones capture 25% to 30% of the sample.

This sample was taken from a study of CD8+CD57+ T cells in acquired aplastic anemia (dated by TCRdb to 2016 to 2018). With respect to the entire study: DNA extracted from sorted CD4+ and CD8+ cells had a mean of roughly 3 ug, with a range of roughly 0.19 to 27.4 ug. An average of around 9.8 million reads for CD4+ cells and approximately 11 million reads for CD8+ cells was obtained from healthy donor samples. What the research found in general, with its limitations: No significant difference in CD8+ Simpson's diversity was found between patients and healthy controls (P=0.060). Roughly 29 CD8+ CDR3 sequences were found in both patients and controls but appeared to be highly expressed in patients and within the immunodominant clones of the patients.

In this study, sorted CD4+ and CD8+ T cells from the blood of healthy subjects and of severe aplastic anemia patients had their TCR repertoires deep-sequenced. Ficoll-Paque density gradient centrifugation was used to isolate peripheral blood mononuclear cells. Before DNA extraction, CD4+ and CD8+ T cells were sorted with FACS or magnetic beads. From the cysteine through the phenylalanine, the CDR3 covers 13 amino acids. Here the CDR3 DNA is all that survives: 39 bases in frame from base 1. V is clipped by 0 bases and J by 6 bases, and the sequence between their germline boundaries is 8 bases long. CDR1 MNHEY and CDR2 SVGAGI were looked up in the germline V gene.

This receptor was taken from a human donor in good health. Rearrangement joined TRBV6-5 to TRBJ1-2, and perhaps TRBD1 as D gene, on 6 matching bases. The sequenced material came from sorted CD4+, CD8+, or CD8+CD57+ T cells (not recorded which) from PBMCs. The DNA sequence is as follows: TGTGCCAGCAGTTACTCGCGGGGGCATGGCTACACCTTC. Its translation reads: CASSYSRGHGYTF.